This record looks at one TCR beta chain sequence and its context. Its antigen remains unknown. Germline V gives CDR1 MNHNY, CDR2 SVGAGI (reference sequence). This CDR3 is 13 amino acids long. Trimming removed 4 bases at V and 2 bases at J, with 9 bases between. This table comes from immunoSEQ multiplex PCR, and its TCRdb copy is limited to in-frame clones, with some not included. The sample has under 13,000 clones; approximately 86% are singletons. These data come from a study of immune evolution from preneoplasia to lung adenocarcinoma. General study points: From normal lung to invasive adenocarcinoma, top clone frequencies appeared to decrease.

Sequencing input: FFPE minimally invasive lung adenocarcinoma tissue. The clonotype was recovered from a person aged 65-85 years with lung adenocarcinoma. The V gene is TRBV6-6, the J gene TRBJ2-7; D unresolved. As DNA, the CDR3 is TGTGCCAGCAGTTTGGGCCCTGCCTACGAGCAGTACTTC. Translation gives CASSLGPAYEQYF.